The 30 T cell receptor beta chains presented below share a single source sample, sequenced in a study of blood T cell repertoires in COVID-19. This table comes from immunoSEQ multiplex PCR, and its TCRdb copy is limited to in-frame clones, with some not included. The sample consists of just over 75,000 clones, more than 70% of them appearing once. The specimen was peripheral blood. These receptors were taken from a man aged 55 to 70 with active or convalescent COVID-19.

This clone has only one observation. The chain has TRBV6-5 and TRBJ1-5, with a tentative D call TRBD1 (6 bases). Trimming stripped 0 bases from V and 4 bases from J, with 10 bases between. The germline V gene has CDR1 MNHEY and CDR2 SVGAGI. This CDR3 region has 15 residues. CDR3 sequence reads: CASSYSNQGNQPQHF. As DNA, the CDR3 is TGTGCCAGCAGTTACTCAAATCAGGGGAATCAGCCCCAGCATTTT.

This rearrangement joins TRBV3-1 (or the pseudogene TRBV3-2) to TRBJ2-3, with no clear D. Germline V CDR1 and CDR2: LGHDT, YNNKEL (reference sequence). The V gene lost 4 bases and the J gene lost 8 bases, with 19 bases spanning the gap. This CDR3 comprises 15 residues. As DNA, the CDR3 is TGTGCCAGCAGCCCTCTAGTTGGTGAGGCCGCTACGCAGTATTTT. It translates to CASSPLVGEAATQYF.

This chain uses TRBV12-2 with TRBJ2-7; no DNA check was done on the table's D call, TRBD1. TRBV12-2 is assigned pseudogene status. The CDR3 extends over 16 amino acids. The CDR3 DNA sequence: TGTGCAAGTCGCTCAACGTTCAGGGGGCGAGCCTACGAGCAGTACTTC. It yields the protein CASRSTFRGRAYEQYF.

The J gene is TRBJ2-3, the V gene TRBV4-3; 10 bases map to TRBD2. CDR1 and CDR2 (germline): LGHNA, YSLEER. CDR3 length equals 16 residues. The junction had 4 bases not matched to a gene; V was cut back by 2 bases and J by 2 bases. The CDR3 DNA sequence: TGCGCCAGCAGCCAAACTAGCGGGGTAATCACAGATACGCAGTATTTT. Encoded protein: CASSQTSGVITDTQYF.

The chain carries TRBV19 and TRBJ1-5; possible D gene TRBD1, 5 bases. Germline V gene sequence: CDR1 LNHDA, CDR2 SQIVND (reference sequence). The length of the CDR3 is 13 residues. V was cut by 8 bases and J by 3 bases, with 11 bases left in between. The CDR3, as DNA: TGTGCCAGTCGCGACAGTTTCAATCAGCCCCAGCATTTT. Protein sequence: CASRDSFNQPQHF.

The chain recombines TRBV2 with TRBJ2-2, with D possibly matching TRBD2 (5 bases). CDR3 length equals 13 residues. Deletions cut 6 bases from V and 1 base from J, with 6 bases between. Germline CDR1 SNHLY, CDR2 FYNNEI. As DNA, the CDR3 is TGTGCCAGCAGCCGGGGGAACACCGGGGAGCTGTTTTTT. Translation gives CASSRGNTGELFF.

The chain combines TRBV2 with TRBJ2-1; 11 positions agree with TRBD2. V trimming: 7 bases; J trimming: 7 bases; junction bases outside the gene matches: 6. The CDR3 sequence is 14 residues long. Germline loops: CDR1 SNHLY, CDR2 FYNNEI. CDR3 in amino acids: CASNSGGGGNEQFF. In DNA, the CDR3 is TGTGCCAGCAATAGCGGGGGGGGTGGGAATGAGCAGTTCTTC.

The genes are TRBV7-8 and TRBJ2-3, with TRBD2 matching over 9 bases. The trim removed 3 bases at V and 6 bases at J, leaving 10 bases unmatched. The germline V gene encodes CDR1 SGHVS and CDR2 FQNEAQ. The CDR3 has 16 residues. The DNA for the CDR3 is TGTGCCAGCAGCTTTCGTCGGCTAGCGGGGATGGATACGCAGTATTTT. Its translation: CASSFRRLAGMDTQYF.

Only a few counts were recorded for this clone. The rearrangement joins TRBV27 to TRBJ2-2; TRBD2 matches 7 bases. V lost 5 bases, J lost 0 bases, and 6 bases stayed unmatched. The CDR3 has 16 amino acids. Germline V gene lookup returns CDR1 MNHEY and CDR2 SMNVEV (reference sequence). DNA of the CDR3: TGTGCCAGCAGTCCCTGGGGGGGGGCGAACACCGGGGAGCTGTTTTTT. As protein: CASSPWGGANTGELFF.

The chain joins TRBV5-1 to TRBJ2-1, with a possible D match to TRBD2 (5 bases). The germline V gene has CDR1 SGHRS and CDR2 YFSETQ. The CDR3 has 16 amino acids. Trimming left V 0 bases short and J 6 bases short, with 16 bases between. CDR3 region: CASSLAVTKRFNEQFF. The CDR3 bases are TGCGCCAGCAGCTTGGCCGTAACAAAGCGGTTCAATGAGCAGTTCTTC.

The V call is TRBV21-1, the J call TRBJ1-2; TRBD1, as called in the table, went unchecked against the DNA. TRBV21-1 is a pseudogene locus. The CDR3 spans 13 residues. In DNA, the CDR3 is TGTGCCAGCAGCAAGGGCAGGGGCTATGGCTACACCTTC. Its protein is CASSKGRGYGYTF.

This clone appeared a single time. The CDR3 DNA reads TGTGCCTCATTGAGGGCAGGGGCCTTCAATCAGCCCCAGCATTTT. It is translated as CASLRAGAFNQPQHF. The rearrangement links TRBV6-5 to TRBJ1-5, with D tentatively TRBD1 (6 bases). The V gene lost 11 bases and the J gene lost 3 bases, with 20 bases spanning the gap. The CDR3 spans 15 residues. Per germline, CDR1 MNHEY and CDR2 SVGAGI.

The genes are TRBV7-8 and TRBJ1-3; 7 bases map to TRBD1. This CDR3 spans 19 amino acids. Trimming at V came to 0 bases and at J to 1 base, leaving 12 bases not matched to a gene. Germline lookup yields CDR1 SGHVS and CDR2 FQNEAQ. The CDR3 loop is CASSLALQGNRVSGNTIYF. CDR3 DNA sequence: TGTGCCAGCAGCTTAGCGCTACAGGGGAATAGGGTATCTGGAAACACCATATATTTT.

This clone was found once. V and J are TRBV7-2 and TRBJ2-3, with 9 nucleotides matching TRBD2. After removal of 6 bases from V and 3 bases from J, the junction contained 7 bases not matched to a gene. CDR3 length: 15 residues. In germline, CDR1 is SGHTA, CDR2 FQGNSA. The CDR3 reads CASRAGLAWTDTQYF. DNA for the CDR3: TGTGCCAGCAGGGCGGGACTAGCATGGACAGATACGCAGTATTTT.

The chain links TRBV9 to TRBJ1-2; a possible D gene is TRBD1 (5 bases). V was cut by 0 bases and J by 6 bases, with 9 bases left in between. Germline V gene lookup returns CDR1 SGDLS and CDR2 YYNGEE. The CDR3 runs to 13 residues. The CDR3 reads CASSVVGGNGYTF. The CDR3 DNA reads as TGTGCCAGCAGCGTAGTCGGGGGGAATGGCTACACCTTC.

The CDR3 region has the DNA TGTGCCAGCAGCCCCAGTACGAGGGAAGACGAGCAGTACTTC. Protein sequence: CASSPSTREDEQYF. V is TRBV21-1 and J is TRBJ2-7; TRBD2 is the table's D call and was not checked against the DNA. TRBV21-1 is tagged as a pseudogene. The CDR3 is made up of 14 amino acids.

The genes are TRBV11-2 and TRBJ1-2; D possibly corresponds to TRBD1 (6 bases). The CDR3 contains 15 residues. Trimming took 0 bases from V and 4 from J, leaving 12 bases between them. In germline, CDR1 is SGHAT, CDR2 FQNNGV. CDR3 in DNA: TGTGCCAGCAGCTTAGATCCACAGGGAACCTATGGCTACACCTTC. Translating it yields CASSLDPQGTYGYTF.

The gene calls are TRBV7-9 and TRBJ2-7; 12 nucleotides line up with TRBD1. CDR3 length: 14 amino acids. The germline gives CDR1 SEHNR, CDR2 FQNEAQ (reference sequence). V was clipped by 5 bases and J by 5 bases; unmatched bases: 4. The CDR3, as DNA: TGTGCCAGCAGCGGGACAGGGGGCGTCGACGAGCAGTACTTC. Protein sequence: CASSGTGGVDEQYF.

This clone was observed a single time. The chain links TRBV7-2 to TRBJ2-3, with 10 bases fitting TRBD2. The CDR3 has 15 amino acids. Germline trimming cut 2 bases from V and 2 bases from J; bases unmatched to any gene: 1. Germline-derived CDR1 and CDR2 are SGHTA and FQGNSA. The CDR3 coding sequence is TGTGCCAGCAGCTTAAGCGGGGGGGACACAGATACGCAGTATTTT. Translated, it gives CASSLSGGDTDTQYF. The entire variable domain, with the rest obtained from reference TRBV7-2 and TRBJ2-3, is as follows: GAGVSQSPSNKVTEKGKDVELRCDPISGHTALYWYRQSLGQGLEFLIYFQGNSAPDKSGLPSDRFSAERTGGSVSTLTIQRTQQEDSAVYLCASSLSGGDTDTQYFGPGTRLTVL.

The genes are TRBV24-1 and TRBJ2-3, with 11 bases matching TRBD2. J lost 3 bases, V lost 1 base, and 2 bases had no gene match. The CDR3 covers 16 residues. Looked up from germline, CDR1 is KGHDR and CDR2 is SFDVKD. The CDR3 reads CATSDFRTSGTDTQYF. As DNA, the CDR3 is TGTGCCACCAGTGATTTCAGGACTAGCGGGACAGATACGCAGTATTTT.

The chain links TRBV14 to TRBJ1-2; 7 bases match TRBD1. Germline CDR1 and CDR2: SGHDN and FVKESK. Unmatched junction bases numbered 3, after V lost 1 base and J lost 4 bases. CDR3 length equals 14 residues. In nucleotides, the CDR3 is TGTGCCAGCAGCCAAGTCAGGGGGAGCTATGGCTACACCTTC. Translating it yields CASSQVRGSYGYTF.

DNA for the CDR3: TGTGCCAGCAGAGACAGGGGGCGCGGAGATACGCAGTATTTT. Translating it yields CASRDRGRGDTQYF. The chain links TRBV27 to TRBJ2-3; 10 nucleotides match TRBD1. The V segment lost 6 bases and the J segment 5 bases; nucleotides outside the gene matches: 5. The CDR3 is made up of 14 amino acids. Germline CDR1 and CDR2: MNHEY and SMNVEV (reference sequence).

The chain has TRBV12-3 or TRBV12-4 and TRBJ1-1; the D is unclear. The CDR3 has 13 residues. Trimming shortened V by 1 base and J by 4 bases, and 7 bases separated the two germline ends. The CDR3 DNA reads TGTGCCAGCAGTTTAGGAGGTATCACTGAAGCTTTCTTT. Its protein is CASSLGGITEAFF.

V gene TRBV10-2 combines with J gene TRBJ1-2; TRBD1 matches at 7 bases. The CDR3 is made up of 13 amino acids. V gave up 0 bases and J gave up 9 bases; unmatched junction bases: 4. Per germline, CDR1 WSHSY and CDR2 SAAADI. For the CDR3, the DNA is TGCGCCAGCAGTGAGTCCGACAGGGACCGCTACACCTTC. Its translation is CASSESDRDRYTF.

The chain recombines TRBV4-3 with TRBJ1-2; TRBD1 might be the D (5 bases). Per the germline V gene, CDR1 is LGHNA and CDR2 is YSLEER. The CDR3 consists of 14 residues. V lost 0 bases and J 8 bases, leaving 13 bases between the germline ends. CDR3 bases: TGCGCCAGCAGCCAAGATACAGACAGTGGAGGCTACACCTTC. Translated: CASSQDTDSGGYTF.

CDR3 sequence reads: CASSQFLNMYTEAFF. In DNA, the CDR3 is TGTGCCAGCAGCCAATTTCTTAATATGTACACTGAAGCTTTCTTT. The rearrangement links TRBV14 to TRBJ1-1; D is ambiguous. The CDR3 is made up of 15 amino acids. CDR1 SGHDN and CDR2 FVKESK come from the germline V gene. Between the trimmed V and J ends, which lost 2 bases and 3 bases, there was a span of 13 bases.

This sequence joins TRBV7-2 and TRBJ2-4, with D unresolved. The CDR3 sequence is 14 residues long. V was clipped by 3 bases and J by 3 bases, with 9 bases between them. The germline V gene encodes CDR1 SGHTA and CDR2 FQGNSA. Written as DNA, the CDR3 is TGTGCCAGCAGCTTCGACCAGGTCAAAAACATTCAGTACTTC. This codes for CASSFDQVKNIQYF.

V is TRBV11-2 and J is TRBJ2-7, with 7 bases identical to TRBD2. The CDR3 spans 12 residues. Trimming removed 5 bases from V and 3 bases from J; junction bases left unmatched: 1. CDR1 is SGHAT, CDR2 FQNNGV, per germline. The chain's CDR3 is CASSRGGYEQYF. In DNA, the CDR3 is TGTGCCAGCAGCCGCGGGGGCTACGAGCAGTACTTC.

This chain joins TRBV7-2 and TRBJ2-2; 10 bases are a match to TRBD2. Germline CDR1 reads SGHTA; CDR2 reads FQGNSA. The CDR3 runs to 14 residues. The V and J ends lost 5 bases and 7 bases, in that order; junction bases with no gene match: 4. CDR3 in DNA: TGTGCCAGCAGCCCACGACTAGCGGGCGGGGAGCTGTTTTTT. Translated: CASSPRLAGGELFF.

This clone was detected a few times. One junction end disagrees with the germline gene, perhaps due to a read error. The V gene is TRBV4-3, the J gene TRBJ2-1, with D possibly matching TRBD2 (6 bases). Germline V gene sequence: CDR1 LGHNA, CDR2 YSLEER. The CDR3 covers 14 residues. In nucleotides, the CDR3 is TGCGCCAGCAGCCAAGACCCACGGCGCCAGGGACTGGTCTTC. Amino acids: CASSQDPRRQGLVF.